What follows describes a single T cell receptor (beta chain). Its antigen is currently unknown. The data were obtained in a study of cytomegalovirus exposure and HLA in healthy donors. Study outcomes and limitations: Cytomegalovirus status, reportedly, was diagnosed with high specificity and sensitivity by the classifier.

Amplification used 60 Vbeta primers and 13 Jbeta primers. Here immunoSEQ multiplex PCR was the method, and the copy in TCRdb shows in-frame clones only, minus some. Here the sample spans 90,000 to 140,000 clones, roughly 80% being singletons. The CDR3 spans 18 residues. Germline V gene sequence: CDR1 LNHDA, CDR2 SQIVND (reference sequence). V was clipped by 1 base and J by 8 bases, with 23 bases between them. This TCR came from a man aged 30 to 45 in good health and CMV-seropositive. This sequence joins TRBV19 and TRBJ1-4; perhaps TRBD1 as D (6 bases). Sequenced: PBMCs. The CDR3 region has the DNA TGTGCCAGTAGTATAGGTTCCCAGGGGCCTAGCCTTGGGGAAAAACTGTTTTTT. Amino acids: CASSIGSQGPSLGEKLFF.